This TCR beta chain came from a study of Ad26.COV2.S vaccination and SARS-CoV-2 variants. Findings and limits, study-wide: Non-spike TCR breadth showed similarity between vaccine and placebo recipients. Substantial post-vaccination breadth of spike-specific CD8+ and CD4+ T cell responses was reported.

The germline V gene encodes CDR1 SGDLS and CDR2 YYNGEE. The CDR3 is made up of 14 amino acids. The V end lost 0 bases, the J end lost 0 bases, and 6 bases lay between the germline ends. Stated treatment: around 19 received Ad26.COV2.S at low or high dose, single or two shots; roughly 5 received placebo; per-sample allocation not given. The study sampled participants on day 63 after the first vaccine or placebo injection. The vaccine antigen was prefusion-stabilized Wuhan SARS-CoV-2 spike. About this clone: Antigen: not known.

Libraries were prepared by immunoSEQ multiplex PCR; TCRdb keeps only in-frame clonotypes and omits some of them. The sample contains about 320,000 clones, just over 85% of which appear only once. The V and J genes are TRBV9 and TRBJ2-5; no clear D. The starting material was peripheral blood, obtained in a trial of Ad26.COV2.S vaccine versus placebo. The clonotype originates from a person between 18 and 65 years old who received the Ad26.COV2.S COVID-19 vaccine or a placebo. CDR3 DNA sequence: TGTGCCAGCAGCGTAGATTTGGACCAAGAGACCCAGTACTTC. Translating gives CASSVDLDQETQYF.